A selection of T cell receptor beta chains follows, all from one sample in a study of blood T cell repertoires in COVID-19. Method: immunoSEQ multiplex PCR; TCRdb's copy keeps in-frame clones and lacks some. The profile covers under 350,000 clones, with roughly 90% appearing a single time and 1.8% taken by the ten largest. The sample taken for sequencing was peripheral blood. The receptor set was obtained from a woman in her 30s with COVID-19, enrolled during active disease. Each CDR3 is given with its conserved first and last residue. A D gene is named only where the DNA matches it firmly. Rows may omit the clone size; those that give it use once, few, many or a size class.

j_call d_call clone_size v_call cdr3_nt cdr3_aa
TRBJ1-2 . few TRBV6-5 TGTGCCAGCACCCAAGGGCAGGGAGGGGTGGACTTC CASTQGQGGVDF
TRBJ1-2 . . TRBV6-5 TGTGCCAGTCAAATCGACGCCGGGGGTGGCTACACCTTC CASQIDAGGGYTF
TRBJ1-6 . . TRBV5-5 TGTGCCAGCAGCTTGCGGGGGGCGAATTCACCCCTCCACTTT CASSLRGANSPLHF
TRBJ2-1 TRBD2 . TRBV6-2/TRBV6-3 TGTGCCAGCAGTTACGGCGGCGGGGGTATCGATGAGCAGTTCTTC CASSYGGGGIDEQFF
TRBJ1-1 . . TRBV6-5 TGTGCCAGCAGCTGGGGGGGGAACACTGAAGCTTTCTTT CASSWGGNTEAFF
TRBJ2-7 . . TRBV11-3 TGTGCCAGCAGCTCACAGGGTTGGGATTACGAGCAGTACTTC CASSSQGWDYEQYF
TRBJ1-2 . . TRBV19 TGTGCCAGTAGTCCCCACACTGACCCGGAGGGCTACACCTTC CASSPHTDPEGYTF
TRBJ2-7 . once TRBV1 TGCACCAGCAGCCAAGATCCCTACCGGGGGGTCCTCATCTACGAGCAGTACTTC CTSSQDPYRGVLIYEQYF
TRBJ1-5 . . TRBV4-3 TGCGCCAGCAGCCAAGATGGAGGGGATCAGCCCCAGCATTTT CASSQDGGDQPQHF
TRBJ1-5 . . TRBV2 TGTGCCAGCAGTGAAGCGGGGGGGCAGCCCCAGCATTTT CASSEAGGQPQHF
TRBJ1-2 . . TRBV27 TGTGCCAGCAGTTTAGGTCCCAGCTATGGCTACACCTTC CASSLGPSYGYTF
TRBJ2-7 . . TRBV5-8 TGTGCCAGCAGCTACCGAGGGGGTCTCAAGTCCTACGAGCAGTACTTC CASSYRGGLKSYEQYF
TRBJ1-6 TRBD1 . TRBV27 TGTGCCAGCAGTTCGACAGGGAATTCACCCCTCCACTTT CASSSTGNSPLHF
TRBJ1-2 . . TRBV9 TGTGCCAGCTTCGGGGGGCCAACGGATGGCTACACCTTC CASFGGPTDGYTF
TRBJ2-3 TRBD2 . TRBV7-6 TGTGCCACTAGCGGGGGTTACACAGATACGCAGTATTTT CATSGGYTDTQYF
TRBJ2-2 . . TRBV4-1 TGCGCCAGCAGCCAACAGCAGGTCGCCACCGGGGAGCTGTTTTTT CASSQQQVATGELFF
TRBJ1-2 . . TRBV18 TGTGCCAGCTCACCACCGGACAAAACTGGTGGCTACACCTTC CASSPPDKTGGYTF
TRBJ2-1 . . TRBV20-1 TGCAGTGCTGGGGAGGACAATGAGCAGTTCTTC CSAGEDNEQFF
TRBJ1-5 . . TRBV6-5 TGTGCCAGCAGTAGCGGGGGGACCAGCAATCAGCCCCAGCATTTT CASSSGGTSNQPQHF
TRBJ2-7 . . TRBV27 TGTGCCAGCAGTTTATCGCCGGGACTTCTGTACGAGCAGTACTTC CASSLSPGLLYEQYF
TRBJ1-1 . . TRBV7-2 TGTGCCAGCAGCTTAGCTTGGACATTGGAAGCTTTCTTT CASSLAWTLEAFF
TRBJ1-6 . . TRBV5-1 TGCGCCAGCAGCTTGGCCAGGGAGGGGAGGAATTCACCCCTCCACTTT CASSLAREGRNSPLHF
TRBJ1-4 . . TRBV11-2 TGTGCCAGCAGCTTAGTAGGGGATGAAAAACTGTTTTTT CASSLVGDEKLFF
TRBJ1-1 . once TRBV19 TGTGCCAGTAGTATAGACGGGGGGAACACTGAAGCTTTCTTT CASSIDGGNTEAFF
TRBJ1-2 . once TRBV11-2 TGTGCCAGCAGCTTAGGTCCAGGGAACTATGGCTACACCTTC CASSLGPGNYGYTF
TRBJ1-5 . . TRBV21-1 TGTGCCAGCAGCAAAGTGAGTCAGGGGGCGCGGAGCAATCAGCCCCAGCATTTT CASSKVSQGARSNQPQHF
TRBJ1-2 TRBD1 . TRBV5-4 TGTGCCAGCAGGCCTCCGGGACAGGGGGCTCATGGCTACACCTTC CASRPPGQGAHGYTF
TRBJ2-5 . . TRBV3-1/TRBV3-2 TGTGCCAGCAGCCCCCACGGAGAGACCCAGTACTTC CASSPHGETQYF
TRBJ1-2 TRBD1 . TRBV5-1 TGCGCCAGCAGCTTGGGGGACAGGGATCCCTATGGCTACACCTTC CASSLGDRDPYGYTF